The 26 T cell receptor beta chains below were found in one sample sequenced in a study of shared clonotypes between healthy human individuals. Some clones are missing from TCRdb's copy, which holds only in-frame ones; the method was immunoSEQ multiplex PCR. The profile shows roughly 2.5 million clones, approximately 92% of them singletons. The sample taken for sequencing was naive CD4+ T cells sorted from blood. Subset of the sample: CD45RA+ positively selected. These receptors were collected from a man aged 18 to 29 in good health.

V gene TRBV4-1 combines with J gene TRBJ2-3, with a tentative D call TRBD1 (5 bases). The CDR3 spans 17 residues. V lost 0 bases, J lost 2 bases, and 15 bases lay in between. In germline, CDR1 is MGHRA, CDR2 YSYEKL. The CDR3 here is CASSQEKIGAYTDTQYF. For the CDR3, the DNA is TGCGCCAGCAGCCAAGAAAAAATAGGGGCCTACACAGATACGCAGTATTTT.

The V and J genes are TRBV7-2 and TRBJ2-5, with 7 nucleotides matching TRBD2. The length of the CDR3 is 15 residues. The V segment lost 3 bases and the J segment 4 bases; nucleotides outside the gene matches: 8. The germline V gene has CDR1 SGHTA and CDR2 FQGNSA. The CDR3 sequence is CASSFVGGPGETQYF. The CDR3 DNA is TGTGCCAGCAGCTTTGTGGGAGGGCCAGGAGAGACCCAGTACTTC.

The CDR3 spells CASSSVGGGVDIQYF. CDR3 sequence (DNA): TGCGCCAGCAGCTCGGTTGGGGGAGGGGTCGACATTCAGTACTTC. The chain carries TRBV5-1 and TRBJ2-4, with 7 bases aligning to TRBD2. V shed 3 bases and J 8 bases; nucleotides not matched to a gene: 11. Germline CDR1 is SGHRS and CDR2 is YFSETQ. The CDR3 consists of 15 residues. Filled out from reference TRBV5-1 and TRBJ2-4, the complete variable domain reads KAGVTQTPRYLIKTRGQQVTLSCSPISGHRSVSWYQQTPGQGLQFLFEYFSETQRNKGNFPGRFSGRQFSNSRSEMNVSTLELGDSALYLCASSSVGGGVDIQYFGAGTRLSVL.

This sequence joins TRBV6-5 and TRBJ2-3; 10 bases align to TRBD2. CDR3 length equals 14 residues. V lost 8 bases to trimming and J lost 4 bases; unmatched junction nucleotides: 6. The germline V gene encodes CDR1 MNHEY and CDR2 SVGAGI. The CDR3 loop reads CASQPLAGSDTQYF. The CDR3 DNA is TGTGCCAGCCAGCCACTAGCGGGGTCAGATACGCAGTATTTT.

The rearrangement joins TRBV7-9 to TRBJ2-7, with TRBD1 matching 9 bases. The germline V gene has CDR1 SEHNR and CDR2 FQNEAQ (reference sequence). Trimming took 11 bases from V and 5 from J; bases not matched to a gene: 10. The CDR3 runs to 13 residues. CDR3 nucleotides: TGTGCCGACGCTGTTACAGGGGGCCACGAGCAGTACTTC. Translation gives CADAVTGGHEQYF.

The rearrangement uses TRBV18 and TRBJ2-7; 10 bases agree with TRBD1. Germline V CDR1 and CDR2: KGHSH, LQKENI. V lost 6 bases, J lost 3 bases, and 8 bases stayed unmatched. The CDR3 contains 15 residues. The CDR3 is CASSRQGANLYEQYF. CDR3 DNA sequence: TGTGCCAGCTCCAGACAGGGGGCGAACCTCTACGAGCAGTACTTC.

The rearrangement links TRBV10-3 to TRBJ2-2, with a tentative D call TRBD1 (6 bases). This CDR3 region has 16 residues. V gave up 3 bases and J gave up 6 bases, with 17 bases separating them. From germline, CDR1 is ENHRY and CDR2 SYGVKD. CDR3 DNA sequence: TGTGCCATCAGTGACAGGGGCTACTCGGGGCCCGGGGAGCTGTTTTTT. Translation gives CAISDRGYSGPGELFF.

V and J are TRBV27 and TRBJ2-6; D remains unclear. Germline V gene data show CDR1 as MNHEY and CDR2 as SMNVEV (reference sequence). The CDR3 length is 16 residues. Trimming cost V 3 bases and J 1 base, with 10 bases left between them. The CDR3 is CASSFLLGSGANVLTF. The CDR3 region has the DNA TGTGCCAGCAGTTTTCTCTTGGGTTCTGGGGCCAACGTCCTGACTTTC.

The chain has TRBV18 and TRBJ1-5, with D hard to call. The germline gives CDR1 KGHSH, CDR2 LQKENI. The length of the CDR3 is 15 residues. V gave up 2 bases and J gave up 4 bases, with 12 bases separating them. The CDR3 region is CASSPAAGDNQPQHF. CDR3 bases: TGTGCCAGCTCACCAGCGGCAGGAGATAATCAGCCCCAGCATTTT.

The chain links TRBV4-1 to TRBJ1-2; D not resolved. Between the trimmed V and J ends, which lost 0 bases and 4 bases, there was a span of 12 bases. The CDR3 loop spans 15 amino acids. The germline V gene encodes CDR1 MGHRA and CDR2 YSYEKL. The CDR3 bases are TGCGCCAGCAGCCAAGATAGAACCGCAGTCTATGGCTACACCTTC. Amino acids: CASSQDRTAVYGYTF.

This chain joins TRBV4-1 and TRBJ2-5; D is possibly TRBD1 (6 bases). Trimming shortened V by 0 bases and J by 4 bases, and 12 bases separated the two germline ends. Germline loops: CDR1 MGHRA, CDR2 YSYEKL. This CDR3 comprises 15 residues. CDR3 DNA: TGCGCCAGCAGCCAAGATCTTAACAGGGCAGAGACCCAGTACTTC. Protein: CASSQDLNRAETQYF.

V and J are TRBV9 and TRBJ2-5; TRBD2 agrees at 8 bases. This CDR3 comprises 15 residues. J lost 5 bases, V lost 0 bases, and 6 bases had no gene match. Germline V gene lookup returns CDR1 SGDLS and CDR2 YYNGEE. CDR3 coding DNA: TGTGCCAGCAGCGTAGATACGAGCGGGAGTGAGACCCAGTACTTC. The encoded protein is CASSVDTSGSETQYF.

The chain recombines TRBV2 with TRBJ1-2, with TRBD1 identical over 9 bases. The trim removed 8 bases at V and 10 bases at J, leaving 8 bases unmatched. The CDR3 extends over 12 amino acids. The germline V gene encodes CDR1 SNHLY and CDR2 FYNNEI. This CDR3 reads CASCRDRDDYTF. The CDR3 DNA sequence: TGTGCCAGCTGCCGGGACAGGGACGACTACACCTTC.

The chain employs TRBV2 and TRBJ1-2; D is uncertain. Germline V lookup: CDR1 SNHLY, CDR2 FYNNEI. This CDR3 has 14 residues. V lost 4 bases and J lost 4, with 13 bases in between. The CDR3 region has the DNA TGTGCCAGCAGTGTCCGCAGGCCCCCCTATGGCTACACCTTC. This codes for CASSVRRPPYGYTF.

The chain is built from TRBV6-5 and TRBJ2-6, with a tentative D call TRBD1 (5 bases). Germline V gives CDR1 MNHEY, CDR2 SVGAGI. Trimming took 4 bases from V and 0 from J, leaving 7 bases between them. The CDR3 loop spans 15 amino acids. Here the CDR3 DNA reads TGTGCCAGCAGTTTAGGGGTCTCTGGGGCCAACGTCCTGACTTTC. Translated: CASSLGVSGANVLTF.

Points on this clone: The sample carries other DNA sequences with the same CDR3. This sequence joins TRBV18 and TRBJ2-5; D ambiguous. Germline V lookup: CDR1 KGHSH, CDR2 LQKENI. V lost 2 bases, J lost 8 bases, and 9 bases lay in between. There are 12 residues in the CDR3. CDR3 nucleotide sequence: TGTGCCAGCTCACCAGAGTATGAAACCCAGTACTTC. Translating gives CASSPEYETQYF.

Of note for this clone: Within the sample, other DNA sequences also encode this same CDR3. J is TRBJ1-4 and V is TRBV7-9, with 9 bases lining up with TRBD1. Germline values: CDR1 SEHNR, CDR2 FQNEAQ (reference sequence). This CDR3 is built from 14 residues. V shed 5 bases and J 7 bases; nucleotides not matched to a gene: 5. The CDR3 sequence: CASSPGQGSEKLFF. The CDR3 region has the DNA TGTGCCAGCAGCCCGGGACAGGGAAGTGAAAAACTGTTTTTT.

The chain is built from TRBV18 and TRBJ2-1; 9 bases map to TRBD2. V gave up 3 bases and J gave up 6 bases; unmatched junction bases: 9. The CDR3 contains 16 residues. Per the germline V gene, CDR1 is KGHSH and CDR2 is LQKENI. CDR3 in DNA: TGTGCCAGCTCACCGGGGCTAGCGGGGCCGAGCAATGAGCAGTTCTTC. This sequence encodes CASSPGLAGPSNEQFF. Variable domain in full (rest from reference TRBV18 and TRBJ2-1): NAGVMQNPRHLVRRRGQEARLRCSPMKGHSHVYWYRQLPEEGLKFMVYLQKENIIDESGMPKERFSAEFPKEGPSILRIQQVVRGDSAAYFCASSPGLAGPSNEQFFGPGTRLTVL.

V gene TRBV5-1 combines with J gene TRBJ1-2; D may be TRBD1 (5 bases). Trimming removed 2 bases from V and 6 bases from J, with 14 bases in between. Germline-derived CDR1 and CDR2 are SGHRS and YFSETQ. The CDR3 covers 14 residues. CDR3 region: CASSLFFQGDGYTF. The CDR3 DNA is TGCGCCAGCAGCTTATTTTTTCAGGGAGATGGCTACACCTTC. The entire variable domain, with the rest obtained from reference TRBV5-1 and TRBJ1-2, is as follows: KAGVTQTPRYLIKTRGQQVTLSCSPISGHRSVSWYQQTPGQGLQFLFEYFSETQRNKGNFPGRFSGRQFSNSRSEMNVSTLELGDSALYLCASSLFFQGDGYTFGSGTRLTVV.

V is TRBV6-5 and J is TRBJ2-1; D ambiguous. The V and J ends lost 0 bases and 8 bases respectively, with 17 bases between them. The CDR3 sequence is 16 residues long. Per the germline V gene, CDR1 is MNHEY and CDR2 is SVGAGI. CDR3 in DNA: TGTGCCAGCAGTTACTCGGGCACCGCTCTGTGGTATGAGCAGTTCTTC. It yields the protein CASSYSGTALWYEQFF.

This rearrangement joins TRBV18 to TRBJ2-7; TRBD1 might be the D (5 bases). CDR3 size: 15 residues. Germline V gene lookup returns CDR1 KGHSH and CDR2 LQKENI. V was pared by 1 base and J by 2 bases, with 12 bases between. CDR3 DNA: TGTGCCAGCTCACCACAAAAACAGGCCACCTACGAGCAGTACTTC. This encodes CASSPQKQATYEQYF.

The gene calls are TRBV6-5 and TRBJ1-5; possible D gene TRBD1, 6 bases. Looked up from germline, CDR1 is MNHEY and CDR2 is SVGAGI. This CDR3 contains 12 residues. V lost 8 bases to trimming and J lost 6 bases, with 11 bases between them. The CDR3 spells CASGGGGQPQHF. CDR3 in DNA: TGTGCCAGCGGAGGGGGAGGTCAGCCCCAGCATTTT.

The gene calls are TRBV27 and TRBJ2-1, with D perhaps being TRBD1 or TRBD2 (6 bases each). The ends were cut back, 3 bases at V and 8 bases at J, with 14 bases in the middle. CDR3 length equals 14 residues. Germline CDR1 is MNHEY and CDR2 is SMNVEV (reference sequence). CDR3 coding DNA: TGTGCCAGCAGTTTTTTGAGTGGGGGGCATGAGCAGTTCTTC. Protein product: CASSFLSGGHEQFF.

The chain links TRBV6-1 to TRBJ2-7, with 7 bases matching TRBD1. Germline assignment: CDR1 MNHNS and CDR2 SASEGT. Unmatched junction bases numbered 8, after V lost 6 bases and J lost 6 bases. The CDR3 extends over 13 amino acids. The CDR3 loop reads CASRTTGASEQYF. The CDR3 DNA follows: TGTGCCAGCAGGACCACAGGGGCCTCCGAGCAGTACTTC.

A word on this clone: Other DNA variants within this sample encode the same CDR3. The V call is TRBV4-3, the J call TRBJ2-2; D is unclear. Germline V gene sequence: CDR1 LGHNA, CDR2 YSLEER. V lost 0 bases and J lost 6, with 5 bases in between. The CDR3 runs 13 residues. The CDR3 nucleotides read TGCGCCAGCAGCCAAGACCCGTCCGGGGAGCTGTTTTTT. Translation gives CASSQDPSGELFF.

The J gene is TRBJ2-7, the V gene TRBV4-1; the match to TRBD2 covers 7 bases. The CDR3 loop spans 15 amino acids. V gave up 3 bases and J gave up 6 bases; unmatched junction bases: 11. The germline gives CDR1 MGHRA, CDR2 YSYEKL. DNA of the CDR3: TGCGCCAGCAGCCACCCAGGGAGGGTTTCACTCGAGCAGTACTTC. Translation: CASSHPGRVSLEQYF.